The rows below give T cell receptor beta chains drawn from one sample of a study of T cell changes during pregnancy in multiple sclerosis. The data were produced by immunoSEQ multiplex PCR, yet TCRdb's version contains in-frame clones alone and is incomplete. The data contain roughly 30,000 clones, roughly 91% of them singletons. Source: CD4+ T cells from peripheral blood mononuclear cells, taken in the first trimester of pregnancy. These receptors all stem from a female donor in good health, enrolled as a control in a pregnancy study. Both conserved end residues are part of each CDR3. The D gene is left open where the match is weak. Clone size appears in some rows only: once, few, many, or a class for an expanded clone.

d_call | j_call | v_call | clone_size | cdr3_nt | cdr3_aa
TRBD1 | TRBJ1-5 | TRBV28 | - | TGTGCCAGCTATCGAGGGAGGACAGGTAGAGATCAGCCCCAGCATTTT | CASYRGRTGRDQPQHF
- | TRBJ2-2 | TRBV11-2 | - | TGTGCCAGCAGCTTAGTAGCTGCCGGGGAGCTGTTTTTT | CASSLVAAGELFF
- | TRBJ2-1 | TRBV19 | - | TGTGCCAGTAGAAAGCAGGGGACCGACAATGAGCAGTTCTTC | CASRKQGTDNEQFF
TRBD1 | TRBJ2-7 | TRBV19 | - | TGTGCCAGTAGTGGGCCGGGACAGCCCTACGAGCAGTACTTC | CASSGPGQPYEQYF
- | TRBJ2-3 | TRBV18 | - | TGTGCCAGCTCACCTAGCGGATCAGATACGCAGTATTTT | CASSPSGSDTQYF
TRBD2 | TRBJ2-7 | TRBV28 | - | TGTGCCAGCATTTCTTACCCTAGCGGGGGGGAAAGTGAGCAGTACTTC | CASISYPSGGESEQYF
- | TRBJ2-5 | TRBV20-1 | - | TGCAGTGCCAACTATCGTGAGACCCAGTACTTC | CSANYRETQYF
- | TRBJ1-2 | TRBV7-8 | - | TGTGCCAGCAGCGCAAGTTTGGCAGGGATTAAAGGCTACACCTTC | CASSASLAGIKGYTF
- | TRBJ2-1 | TRBV30 | once | TGTGCCTGGAGTAAAGCGGGTGAGCAGTTCTTC | CAWSKAGEQFF
- | TRBJ1-1 | TRBV28 | - | TGTGCCAGCAGTTTATGGGACAGCTTTGGGAACACTGAAGCTTTCTTT | CASSLWDSFGNTEAFF
- | TRBJ1-5 | TRBV2 | - | TGTGCCAGCGAGGGCCGCGCAGGGCCCCAGCATTTT | CASEGRAGPQHF
TRBD1 | TRBJ1-1 | TRBV27 | - | TGTGCCAGCAGTTTATTGGGCAGGGGGCCTGAAGCTTTCTTT | CASSLLGRGPEAFF
TRBD1 | TRBJ2-3 | TRBV6-5 | - | TGTGCCAGCCTCCCCCCGGGACAGGGAACAGATACGCAGTATTTT | CASLPPGQGTDTQYF
- | TRBJ1-3 | TRBV7-2 | - | TGTGCCAGCAGCTTAGCCCCGGGGGGAAACACCATATATTTT | CASSLAPGGNTIYF
- | TRBJ1-6 | TRBV5-4 | - | TGTGCCAGCAGCCGACGGGGTCAAGGACCCCTCCACTTT | CASSRRGQGPLHF
- | TRBJ1-4 | TRBV19 | - | TGTGCCAGTAGGACTCCAGGGGAGGAAAAACTGTTTTTT | CASRTPGEEKLFF
- | TRBJ1-5 | TRBV6-5 | - | TGTGCCAGCAGTTACTCCAGGGATCAGCCCCAGCATTTT | CASSYSRDQPQHF
- | TRBJ2-7 | TRBV28 | - | TGTGCCAGCAGTAAATGGTGGCGAAGGCAGGTTTACGAGCAGTACTTC | CASSKWWRRQVYEQYF
TRBD1 | TRBJ1-5 | TRBV7-8 | - | TGTGCCAGCAGCCCCGCCGGGACAGGTTATCAACAGCCCCAGCATTTT | CASSPAGTGYQQPQHF
TRBD2 | TRBJ2-7 | TRBV11-2 | - | TGTGCCAGCAGCTCAACCCGGGGGACTACCAGCTACGAGCAGTACTTC | CASSSTRGTTSYEQYF
TRBD1 | TRBJ2-5 | TRBV27 | - | TGTGCCAGCAGATCGTTACTTTCTCGACAGGGGCAAAAAGAGACCCAGTACTTC | CASRSLLSRQGQKETQYF
- | TRBJ2-5 | TRBV20-1 | - | TGCAGTGCTAGCGGAGGAGAGACCCAGTACTTC | CSASGGETQYF
TRBD1 | TRBJ2-7 | TRBV27 | once | TGTGCCAGCAGTTCCACAGGGGGCGTCGAGCAGTACTTC | CASSSTGGVEQYF
- | TRBJ2-3 | TRBV9 | few | TGTGCCAGCAGCTTTGACTTGACAGATACGCAGTATTTT | CASSFDLTDTQYF
TRBD2 | TRBJ2-7 | TRBV4-1 | - | TGCGCCAGCAGCCAAGGCCAGGGAGGGGAGCAGTACTTC | CASSQGQGGEQYF
- | TRBJ1-5 | TRBV20-1 | - | TGCAGTGCTCCCACTGGGAGGCCCCAGCATTTT | CSAPTGRPQHF
- | TRBJ1-1 | TRBV18 | - | TGTGCCAGCTCACCACGGGGGGGCGACTGGACTGAAGCTTTCTTT | CASSPRGGDWTEAFF
TRBD1 | TRBJ1-2 | TRBV5-8 | - | TGTGCCAGCACCTTACTCAGACAGGGGAGTGGCTACACCTTC | CASTLLRQGSGYTF
TRBD1 | TRBJ1-5 | TRBV28 | - | TGTGCCAGCAGTTCCCGGACAGGGGGAAATCAGCCCCAGCATTTT | CASSSRTGGNQPQHF
TRBD1 | TRBJ2-7 | TRBV15 | - | TGTGCCACCAGCTTTCGGACAGGGGGCAACTACGAGCAGTACTTC | CATSFRTGGNYEQYF
TRBD2 | TRBJ2-2 | TRBV5-1 | - | TGCGCCAGCAGCCTCCAAGCGGGAATGGATACCGGGGAGCTGTTTTTT | CASSLQAGMDTGELFF
- | TRBJ1-5 | TRBV7-9 | - | TGTGCCAGCAGCTTAGGGGACACCGAGGGGGGGGCCCAGCATTTT | CASSLGDTEGGAQHF
- | TRBJ1-3 | TRBV9 | - | TGTGCCAGCAGCAAACAGGGTGCTCACACCATATATTTT | CASSKQGAHTIYF
- | TRBJ1-5 | TRBV4-1 | - | TGCGCCAGCAGCCTACTCGGACTTGGGGAGCCCCAGCATTTT | CASSLLGLGEPQHF
TRBD1 | TRBJ1-5 | TRBV7-8 | once | TGTGCCAGCAGCTCGGACAGGGCGAGTAATCAGCCCCAGCATTTT | CASSSDRASNQPQHF
- | TRBJ2-5 | TRBV18 | - | TGTGCCAGCTCACCTGCAGGAGGGAAAGAGACCCAGTACTTC | CASSPAGGKETQYF
- | TRBJ2-3 | TRBV6-5 | - | TGTGCCAGCAGTCGAGACGGCGGGGTCACAGATACGCAGTATTTT | CASSRDGGVTDTQYF
TRBD1 | TRBJ2-6 | TRBV27 | - | TGTGCCAGCAGTTTACAGGGGGCCTACTCTGGGGCCAACGTCCTGACTTTC | CASSLQGAYSGANVLTF
TRBD2 | TRBJ2-3 | TRBV29-1 | - | TGCAGCGTTATAACGGGAGGGCCAGCAGATACGCAGTATTTT | CSVITGGPADTQYF
- | TRBJ2-7 | TRBV11-2 | - | TGTGCCAGCAGCTTTTCCAGTGGCGAGCAGTACTTC | CASSFSSGEQYF
- | TRBJ1-2 | TRBV23-1 | - | TGCGCCAGCAGTCAATGGGGGGTGTGGCAGCCGAGCTATGGCTACACCTTC | CASSQWGVWQPSYGYTF
TRBD2 | TRBJ2-3 | TRBV28 | - | TGTGCCAGCAACCGGGGGGGGTACTTTACCTTTAGCACAGATACGCAGTATTTT | CASNRGGYFTFSTDTQYF
- | TRBJ1-2 | TRBV21-1 | - | TGTGCCAGCAGCAAAGTAATCCGGGACAGGGAGGGTAACTATGGCTACACCTTC | CASSKVIRDREGNYGYTF
- | TRBJ2-1 | TRBV18 | - | TGTGCCAGCTCAGAGTCTGGGCCACGGGAGCAGTTCTTC | CASSESGPREQFF
TRBD2 | TRBJ2-7 | TRBV9 | - | TGTGCCAGCAGCGTCGGACTAGCGGGAGAAGACCCTTATTCCTACGAGCAGTACTTC | CASSVGLAGEDPYSYEQYF
- | TRBJ1-1 | TRBV15 | - | TGTGCCACCAGGAACAGGGTAGATACTGAAGCTTTCTTT | CATRNRVDTEAFF